This entry lists 17 T cell receptor beta chains sequenced from one sample in a study of sequential checkpoint blockade in melanoma (dated 2019 in TCRdb). The library was made by the immunoSEQ multiplex PCR assay. Sourced from immuneACCESS, this table was stored by TCRdb with only in-frame sequences that have V and J called. A share of the clones is absent; for the studies checked, an unresolved V gene accounts for under half, and the remainder has no known explanation. This sample has approximately 20,000 clones in its table, and 45% to 65% of those were observed once. Clones ranked in the top ten supply roughly 18% of the sample. What the treatment or condition label conveys for this sample: randomized to nivolumab then ipilimumab (arm A) or the reverse (arm B). The input for sequencing was CD8+ T cells sorted from blood (inferred from file names), taken from a patient given nivolumab and ipilimumab in sequence. The receptors were gathered from a human donor with melanoma.

The J gene is TRBJ2-5, the V gene TRBV5-1; 14 bases line up with TRBD2. Germline V gene sequence: CDR1 SGHRS, CDR2 YFSETQ. The length of the CDR3 is 17 residues. Trimming cost V 4 bases and J 0 bases; bases outside gene matches: 5. The CDR3 sequence: CASSPGLAGEYQETQYF. CDR3 bases: TGCGCCAGCAGCCCGGGACTAGCGGGGGAGTACCAAGAGACCCAGTACTTC.

V and J are TRBV6-6 and TRBJ2-2; TRBD1 matches at 9 bases. Germline values: CDR1 MNHNY, CDR2 SVGAGI (reference sequence). The CDR3 consists of 15 residues. V shed 5 bases, J shed 6 bases, and the junction held 7 bases outside the gene matches. The chain's CDR3 is CASSPTQGASGELFF. The CDR3 coding sequence is TGTGCCAGCAGTCCTACACAGGGGGCTTCCGGGGAGCTGTTTTTT.

This clone turned up a few times. J is TRBJ1-3 and V is TRBV12-5; tentatively, D is TRBD1 (6 bases). The CDR3 totals 16 residues. V lost 6 bases to trimming and J lost 2 bases, with 17 bases between them. CDR1 is LGHNT and CDR2 is FRNRAP in the germline V gene. In DNA, the CDR3 is TGTGCTAGTGGCCCCCGAACAGGGTACCCTGGAAACACCATATATTTT. It translates to CASGPRTGYPGNTIYF. Complete variable domain (other parts from reference TRBV12-5 and TRBJ1-3): DARVTQTPRHKVTEMGQEVTMRCQPILGHNTVFWYRQTMMQGLELLAYFRNRAPLDDSGMPKDRFSAEMPDATLATLKIQPSEPRDSAVYFCASGPRTGYPGNTIYFGEGSWLTVV.

This clone has just one count. The chain links TRBV27 to TRBJ1-4; 7 bases match TRBD1. CDR1 and CDR2 (germline): MNHEY, SMNVEV (reference sequence). The CDR3 consists of 16 residues. J gave up 0 bases and V 9 bases, and 10 bases lay outside the gene matches. The CDR3 loop is CARTGTAASTNEKLFF. The CDR3 coding sequence is TGTGCCAGAACCGGGACAGCCGCTTCAACTAATGAAAAACTGTTTTTT.

This clone was picked up a small number of times. J is TRBJ2-1 and V is TRBV7-2, with 11 bases that match TRBD2. Per the germline V gene, CDR1 is SGHTA and CDR2 is FQGNSA. V gave up 5 bases and J gave up 6 bases; unmatched junction bases: 6. The CDR3 spans 15 residues. The CDR3 coding sequence is TGTGCCAGCAGCCTTAGCGGGGGGGCCATCAATGAGCAGTTCTTC. It translates to CASSLSGGAINEQFF.

In regard to this clone: The junction differs from germline at one of its ends, possibly a read error. The chain joins TRBV29-1 to TRBJ2-7; D is uncertain. This CDR3 spans 12 amino acids. The V gene's germline CDR1 is SQVTM and CDR2 ANQGSEA. The chain's CDR3 is CSVVLVSNEQYF. In nucleotides, the CDR3 is TGCAGCGTTGTACTGGTCTCCAACGAGCAGTACTTC.

This clone was recorded only once. The chain couples TRBV5-4 to TRBJ2-7; D is perhaps TRBD2 (5 bases). CDR3 length: 15 residues. Germline loops: CDR1 SGHNT, CDR2 YYREEE (reference sequence). V was trimmed by 1 base and J by 5 bases, leaving 16 bases between them. For the CDR3, the DNA is TGTGCCAGCAGCTTGCTGCAAGAAAACGGGGACGAGCAGTACTTC. Protein: CASSLLQENGDEQYF.

This clone was recorded a few times. The genes are TRBV25-1 and TRBJ1-1; TRBD1 matches at 7 bases. The CDR3 spans 14 residues. The V gene end was trimmed by 4 bases and the J gene end by 4 bases; junction bases not matched to a gene: 6. In germline, CDR1 is MGHDK, CDR2 SYGVNS. DNA of the CDR3: TGTGCCAGCAGTGCGCCAGGGGGAGGCACTGAAGCTTTCTTT. Translated, it gives CASSAPGGGTEAFF.

This clone appeared once. This sequence joins TRBV11-2 and TRBJ2-7; a weak D match, TRBD1 (7 bases). Germline values: CDR1 SGHAT, CDR2 FQNNGV. V lost 0 bases to trimming and J lost 1 base, with 10 bases between them. This CDR3 region has 15 residues. The CDR3 reads CASSLEAGGSYEQYF. The CDR3 region has the DNA TGTGCCAGCAGCTTAGAGGCAGGGGGGTCCTACGAGCAGTACTTC.

This chain connects TRBV10-1 to TRBJ2-2, with D possibly being TRBD2 (6 bases). V lost 5 bases to trimming and J lost 1 base, with 11 bases between them. Per germline, CDR1 WNHNN and CDR2 SYGVQD (reference sequence). The CDR3 spans 15 residues. CDR3 sequence (DNA): TGCGCCAGCAGTCGCGGGGACCTGAACACCGGGGAGCTGTTTTTT. This encodes CASSRGDLNTGELFF.

The chain carries TRBV5-3 and TRBJ1-1; TRBD1 is a possible D gene (5 bases). TRBV5-3 belongs to the ORF category, with a function that is uncertain. The ends were cut back, 8 bases at V and 5 bases at J, with 22 bases in the middle. The CDR3 is 15 residues long. The CDR3 is CASSPPGAGVTEAFF. The DNA of the CDR3 is TGTGCCAGCAGCCCCCCCGGTGCGGGGGTGACTGAAGCTTTCTTT.

The rearrangement links TRBV30 to TRBJ1-2; 7 nucleotides match TRBD1. The junction had 6 bases not matched to a gene; V was cut back by 5 bases and J by 3 bases. The CDR3 has 13 residues. The germline CDR1 and CDR2 sequences are GTSNPN and SVGIG (reference sequence). CDR3 loop: CAWATGRYYGYTF. Written as DNA, the CDR3 is TGTGCCTGGGCGACAGGGAGGTACTATGGCTACACCTTC.

J is TRBJ2-3 and V is TRBV14; tentative D call: TRBD1 (5 bases). The CDR3 runs to 17 residues. Germline V gene sequence: CDR1 SGHDN, CDR2 FVKESK. V dropped 3 bases and J dropped 0 bases, with 16 bases sitting between them. The DNA for the CDR3 is TGTGCCAGCAGCCAGTACAGGATTCTTACTAGCACAGATACGCAGTATTTT. It translates to CASSQYRILTSTDTQYF.

The chain combines TRBV19 with TRBJ1-1, with 9 bases identical to TRBD1. CDR3 length: 16 amino acids. V shed 5 bases and J 3 bases; nucleotides not matched to a gene: 10. CDR1 LNHDA and CDR2 SQIVND come from the germline V gene (reference sequence). CDR3 sequence reads: CASSPRQGGLDTEAFF. Here the CDR3 DNA reads TGTGCCAGTAGTCCCAGACAGGGGGGCCTTGACACTGAAGCTTTCTTT.

The chain is built from TRBV4-3 and TRBJ2-7, with D perhaps TRBD2 (5 bases). The germline V gene has CDR1 LGHNA and CDR2 YSLEER. This CDR3 is built from 16 residues. V gave up 3 bases and J gave up 2 bases, with 17 bases separating them. Here the CDR3 reads CASSHASLDFAYEQYF. The CDR3, as DNA: TGCGCCAGCAGCCATGCATCATTGGACTTCGCCTACGAGCAGTACTTC.

There are a few counts of this clone. This chain uses TRBV28 with TRBJ1-1, with D uncertain. Trimming took 4 bases from V and 8 from J, leaving 14 bases between them. Germline CDR1 is MDHEN and CDR2 is SYDVKM. The CDR3 has 13 amino acids. CDR3 residues: CASSYWRKTEAFF. As DNA, the CDR3 is TGTGCCAGCAGTTACTGGCGGAAGACCGAAGCTTTCTTT. Filled out from reference TRBV28 and TRBJ1-1, the complete variable domain reads DVKVTQSSRYLVKRTGEKVFLECVQDMDHENMFWYRQDPGLGLRLIYFSYDVKMKEKGDIPEGYSVSREKKERFSLILESASTNQTSMYLCASSYWRKTEAFFGQGTRLTVV.

This clone was observed a handful of times. The CDR3 reads CASSPSRVTEAFF. Here the CDR3 DNA reads TGTGCCAGCAGTCCCAGCAGGGTCACTGAAGCTTTCTTT. This sequence joins TRBV27 and TRBJ1-1; maybe TRBD1 (5 bases). Germline CDR1 and CDR2: MNHEY and SMNVEV (reference sequence). This CDR3 has 13 amino acids. Trimming shortened V by 5 bases and J by 4 bases, and 11 bases separated the two germline ends.